The TCR beta chain under discussion was sequenced for a study of OX40 agonist ivuxolimab in advanced cancers. Sampled blood was obtained at baseline, cycle 4 day 1, and cycle 7 day 1. This clone was seen only a few times. At one end the junction does not follow the germline gene, possibly because of a read error. Here immunoSEQ multiplex PCR was the method, and the copy in TCRdb shows in-frame clones only, minus some. The sample contains roughly 71,000 clones, 88% of which appear only once. The CDR3 loop spans 10 amino acids. Per germline, CDR1 DFQATT and CDR2 SNEGSKA (reference sequence). Sequences were derived from CD4+ or CD8+ T cells sorted from blood, sampled in a trial of the OX40 agonist ivuxolimab. This sequence was found in an adult with an advanced solid tumor such as melanoma, head and neck, liver or kidney cancer. V usage is TRBV20-1 and J usage is TRBJ1-2; perhaps TRBD1 as D (6 bases). DNA for the CDR3: TGCAGTGCTAGACTCCAGGGGCCGGAATTC. It codes for CSARLQGPEF.